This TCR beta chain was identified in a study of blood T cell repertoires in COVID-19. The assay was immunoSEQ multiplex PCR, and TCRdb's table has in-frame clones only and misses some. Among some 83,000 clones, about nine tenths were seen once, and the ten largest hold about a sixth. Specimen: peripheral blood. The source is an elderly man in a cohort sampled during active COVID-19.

The CDR3 region has the DNA TGTGCCAGCAGCCACAGGGGTACTGGGGCCAACGTCCTGACTTTC. Amino acid sequence: CASSHRGTGANVLTF. The chain carries TRBV11-3 and TRBJ2-6; 7 nucleotides line up with TRBD1. The V gene end was trimmed by 5 bases and the J gene end by 2 bases; junction bases not matched to a gene: 3. The germline CDR1 and CDR2 sequences are SGHNT and YENEEA. This CDR3 contains 15 residues.